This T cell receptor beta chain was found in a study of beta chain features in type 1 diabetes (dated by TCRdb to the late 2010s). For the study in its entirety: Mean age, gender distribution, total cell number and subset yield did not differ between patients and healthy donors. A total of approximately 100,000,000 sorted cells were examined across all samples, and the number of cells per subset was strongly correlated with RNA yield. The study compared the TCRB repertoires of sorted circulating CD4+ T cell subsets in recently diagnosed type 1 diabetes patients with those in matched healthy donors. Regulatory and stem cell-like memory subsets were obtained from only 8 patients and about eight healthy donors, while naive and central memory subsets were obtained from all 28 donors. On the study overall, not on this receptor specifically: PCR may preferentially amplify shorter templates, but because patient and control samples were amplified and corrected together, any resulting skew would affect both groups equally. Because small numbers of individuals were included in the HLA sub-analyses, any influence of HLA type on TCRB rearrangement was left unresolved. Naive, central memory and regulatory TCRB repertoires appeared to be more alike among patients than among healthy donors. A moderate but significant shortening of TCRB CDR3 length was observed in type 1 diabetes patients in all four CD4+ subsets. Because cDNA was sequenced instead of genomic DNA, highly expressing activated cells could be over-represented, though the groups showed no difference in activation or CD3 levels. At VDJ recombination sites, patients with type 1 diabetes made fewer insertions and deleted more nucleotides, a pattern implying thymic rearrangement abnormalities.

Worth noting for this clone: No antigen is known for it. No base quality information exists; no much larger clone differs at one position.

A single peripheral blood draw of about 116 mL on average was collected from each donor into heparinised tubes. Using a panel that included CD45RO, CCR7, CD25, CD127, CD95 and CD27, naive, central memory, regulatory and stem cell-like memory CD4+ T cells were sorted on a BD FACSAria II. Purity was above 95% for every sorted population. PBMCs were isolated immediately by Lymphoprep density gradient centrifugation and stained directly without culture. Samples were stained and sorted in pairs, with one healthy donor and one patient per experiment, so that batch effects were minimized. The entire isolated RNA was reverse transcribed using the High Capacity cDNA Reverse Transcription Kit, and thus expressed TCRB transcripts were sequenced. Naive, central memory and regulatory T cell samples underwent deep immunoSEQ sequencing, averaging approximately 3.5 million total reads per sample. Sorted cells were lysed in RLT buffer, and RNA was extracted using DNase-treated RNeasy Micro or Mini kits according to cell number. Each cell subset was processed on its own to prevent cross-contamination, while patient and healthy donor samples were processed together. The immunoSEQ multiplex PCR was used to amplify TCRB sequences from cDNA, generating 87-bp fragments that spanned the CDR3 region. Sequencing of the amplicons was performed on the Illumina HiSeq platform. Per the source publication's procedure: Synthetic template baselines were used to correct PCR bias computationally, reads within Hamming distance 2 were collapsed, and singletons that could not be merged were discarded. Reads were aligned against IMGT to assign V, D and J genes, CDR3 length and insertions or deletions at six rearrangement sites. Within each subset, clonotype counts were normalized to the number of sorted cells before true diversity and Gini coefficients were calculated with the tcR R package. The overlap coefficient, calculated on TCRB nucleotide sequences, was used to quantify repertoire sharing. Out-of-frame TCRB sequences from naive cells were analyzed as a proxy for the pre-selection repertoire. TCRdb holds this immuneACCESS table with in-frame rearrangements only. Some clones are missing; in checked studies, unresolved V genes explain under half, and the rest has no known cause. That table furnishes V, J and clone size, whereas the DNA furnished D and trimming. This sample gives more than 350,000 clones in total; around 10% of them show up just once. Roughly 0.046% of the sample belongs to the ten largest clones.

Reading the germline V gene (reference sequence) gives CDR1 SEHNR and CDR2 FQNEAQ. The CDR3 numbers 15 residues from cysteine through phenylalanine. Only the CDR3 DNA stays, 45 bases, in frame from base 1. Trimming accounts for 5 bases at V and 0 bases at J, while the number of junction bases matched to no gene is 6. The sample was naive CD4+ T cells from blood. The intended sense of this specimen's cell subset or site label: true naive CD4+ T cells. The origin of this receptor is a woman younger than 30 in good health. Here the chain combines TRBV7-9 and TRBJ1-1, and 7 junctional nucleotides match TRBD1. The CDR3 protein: CASSPQGTVNTEAFF. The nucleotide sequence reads TGTGCCAGCAGCCCACAGGGGACGGTGAACACTGAAGCTTTCTTT.